A selection of T cell receptor beta chains follows, all from one sample in a study of blood T cells in healthy people across ages. TCRdb re-called the 5' RACE reads with MiXCR, one entry per CDR3 protein. Of some 1,500,000 distinct CDR3 sequences in the sample, 35% to 45% were seen once. Sequencing was done on a sample of blood. The source is a woman younger than 35 in good health. Each CDR3 is given with its conserved first and last residue. The D gene is left open where the match is weak. Only some rows state a clone size, as once, few, many or a class for expanded clones.

j_call	d_call	clone_size	v_call	cdr3_nt	cdr3_aa
TRBJ2-7	TRBD2	.	TRBV6-7	TGTGCCAGCAGTCCCCGTATAGCGGGGTCATACTACGAGCAGTACTTC	CASSPRIAGSYYEQYF
TRBJ2-1	.	.	TRBV6-2/TRBV6-3	TGTGCCAGCAGTTATAAGCAGGGTGTCGCCAATGAGCAGTTCTTC	CASSYKQGVANEQFF
TRBJ2-7	.	.	TRBV3-1	TGTGCCAGCAGCCATTTGACAGCCTACGAGCAGTACTTC	CASSHLTAYEQYF
TRBJ2-3	.	once	TRBV7-2	TGTGCCAGCAGCTTAGCCACAGGGTCTCACAGGACAGATACGCAGTATTTT	CASSLATGSHRTDTQYF
TRBJ2-2	.	.	TRBV2	TGTGTAGTAGCAGGGTTGAGCACCGGGGAGCTGTTTTTT	CVVAGLSTGELFF
TRBJ1-4	.	.	TRBV5-1	TGCGCCAGCAGCCCTTCGGGGACCAAGAATGAAAAACTGTTTTTT	CASSPSGTKNEKLFF
TRBJ2-6	.	.	TRBV15	TGTGCCACCAGCAGAGCTCTCTCTGGGGCCAACGTCCTGACTTTC	CATSRALSGANVLTF
TRBJ2-1	.	.	TRBV29-1	TGCAGCGTTGCGGGTATAGCGGAGAGCTCCTACAATGAGCAGTTCTTC	CSVAGIAESSYNEQFF
TRBJ1-5	.	few	TRBV4-1	TGCGCCAGCAGCCAACCAAGGGTGATGTGGGATAGCAATCAGCCCCAGCATTTT	CASSQPRVMWDSNQPQHF
TRBJ1-1	.	.	TRBV5-6	TGTGCCAGCAGCCCGACGGGGGAGGTGAACACTGAAGCTTTCTTT	CASSPTGEVNTEAFF
TRBJ2-6	.	.	TRBV14	TGTGCCAGCAGCCAAGTGGTCCGGTTCAGCTCTGGGGCCAACGTCCTGACTTTC	CASSQVVRFSSGANVLTF